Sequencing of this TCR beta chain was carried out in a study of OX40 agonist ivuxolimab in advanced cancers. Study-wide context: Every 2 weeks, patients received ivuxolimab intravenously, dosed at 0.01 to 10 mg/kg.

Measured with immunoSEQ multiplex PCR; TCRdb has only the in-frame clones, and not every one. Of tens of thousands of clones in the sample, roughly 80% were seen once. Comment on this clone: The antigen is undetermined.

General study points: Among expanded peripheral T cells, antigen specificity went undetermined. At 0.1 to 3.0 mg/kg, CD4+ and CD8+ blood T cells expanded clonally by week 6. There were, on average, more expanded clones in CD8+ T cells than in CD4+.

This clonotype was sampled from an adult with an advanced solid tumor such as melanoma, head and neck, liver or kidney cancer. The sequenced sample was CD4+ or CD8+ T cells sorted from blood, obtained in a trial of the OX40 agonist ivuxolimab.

In DNA form, the CDR3 reads TGTGCTACCCTCGACTCCATCACAGATACGCAGTATTTT. The encoded protein is CATLDSITDTQYF. This chain joins TRBV7-7 and TRBJ2-3; D is ambiguous. This CDR3 is built from 13 residues. The germline V gene encodes CDR1 SSHAT and CDR2 FNYEAQ (reference sequence).